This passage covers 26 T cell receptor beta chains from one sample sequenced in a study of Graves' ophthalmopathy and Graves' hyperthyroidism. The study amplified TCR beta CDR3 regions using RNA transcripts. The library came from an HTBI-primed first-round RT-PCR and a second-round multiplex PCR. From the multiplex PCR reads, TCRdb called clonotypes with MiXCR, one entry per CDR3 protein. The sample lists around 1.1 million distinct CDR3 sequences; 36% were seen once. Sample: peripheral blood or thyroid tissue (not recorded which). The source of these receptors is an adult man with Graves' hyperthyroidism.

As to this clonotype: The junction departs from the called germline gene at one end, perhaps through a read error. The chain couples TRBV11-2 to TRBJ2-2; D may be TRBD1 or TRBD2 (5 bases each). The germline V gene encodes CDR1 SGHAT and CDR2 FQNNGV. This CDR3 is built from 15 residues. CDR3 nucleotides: TGTGCCAGCAGCAGATCCCGTTCGGACACCGGGGAGCTGCTTTTT. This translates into CASSRSRSDTGELLF.

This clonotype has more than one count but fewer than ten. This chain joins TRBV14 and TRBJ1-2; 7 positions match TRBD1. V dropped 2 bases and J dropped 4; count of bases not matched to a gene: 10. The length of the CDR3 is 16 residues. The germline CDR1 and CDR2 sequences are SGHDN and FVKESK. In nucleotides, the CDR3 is TGTGCCAGCAGCCAATTTACCGGGACAGAGACCTATGGCTACACCTTC. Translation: CASSQFTGTETYGYTF.

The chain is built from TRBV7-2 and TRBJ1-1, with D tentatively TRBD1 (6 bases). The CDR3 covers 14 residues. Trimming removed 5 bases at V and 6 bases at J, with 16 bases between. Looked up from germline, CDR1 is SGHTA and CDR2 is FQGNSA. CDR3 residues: CASSHTSGGAEAFF. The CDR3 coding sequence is TGTGCCAGCAGCCATACTAGCGGGGGCGCTGAAGCTTTCTTT.

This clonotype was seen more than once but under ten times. The CDR3 region has the DNA TGTGCCAGCAGCCAAGATCAAACAGTCTATGGAAACACCATATATTTT. It is translated as CASSQDQTVYGNTIYF. The rearrangement links TRBV14 to TRBJ1-3; D gene ambiguous. Trimming shortened V by 0 bases and J by 3 bases, and 12 bases separated the two germline ends. CDR1 is SGHDN and CDR2 is FVKESK in the germline V gene. The CDR3 spans 16 residues. The whole variable domain, filled in from reference TRBV14 and TRBJ1-3, reads EAGVTQFPSHSVIEKGQTVTLRCDPISGHDNLYWYRRVMGKEIKFLLHFVKESKQDESGMPNNRFLAERTGGTYSTLKVQPAELEDSGVYFCASSQDQTVYGNTIYFGEGSWLTVV.

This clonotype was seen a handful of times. DNA of the CDR3: TGTGCCAGCAGTCCCAGGACAGAGTCTTCACCCCTCCACTTT. This sequence encodes CASSPRTESSPLHF. V is TRBV28 and J is TRBJ1-6; D might be TRBD1 (6 bases). The germline V gene encodes CDR1 MDHEN and CDR2 SYDVKM. Trimming pared 5 bases from V and 9 bases from J, leaving 14 bases between. The CDR3 consists of 14 residues. The complete variable domain, with remaining parts taken from reference TRBV28 and TRBJ1-6, reads DVKVTQSSRYLVKRTGEKVFLECVQDMDHENMFWYRQDPGLGLRLIYFSYDVKMKEKGDIPEGYSVSREKKERFSLILESASTNQTSMYLCASSPRTESSPLHFGNGTRLTVT.

The CDR3 nucleotides read TGCGCCAGCAGCATCCGGGGGTCAGGGGCTGAAGCTTTCTTT. This encodes CASSIRGSGAEAFF. The V gene is TRBV5-1, the J gene TRBJ1-1; the D gene is possibly TRBD1 (6 bases). CDR1 and CDR2 (germline): SGHRS, YFSETQ. The CDR3 contains 14 residues. V shed 4 bases and J shed 6 bases, with 16 bases lying between them. The entire variable domain, with the rest obtained from reference TRBV5-1 and TRBJ1-1, is as follows: KAGVTQTPRYLIKTRGQQVTLSCSPISGHRSVSWYQQTPGQGLQFLFEYFSETQRNKGNFPGRFSGRQFSNSRSEMNVSTLELGDSALYLCASSIRGSGAEAFFGQGTRLTVV.

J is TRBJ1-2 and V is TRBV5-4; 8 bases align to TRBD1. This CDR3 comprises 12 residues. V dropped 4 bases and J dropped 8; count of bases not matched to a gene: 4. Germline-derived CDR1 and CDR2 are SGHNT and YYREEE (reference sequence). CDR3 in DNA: TGTGCCAGCAGCCGGACAGGGTCGGGCTACACCTTC. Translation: CASSRTGSGYTF.

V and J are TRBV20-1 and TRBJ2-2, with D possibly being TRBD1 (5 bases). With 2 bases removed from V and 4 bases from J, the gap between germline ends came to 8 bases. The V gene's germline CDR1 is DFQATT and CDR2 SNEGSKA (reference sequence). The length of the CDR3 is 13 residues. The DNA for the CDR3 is TGCAGTGCTAGAAAGACAGCCACCGGGGAGCTGTTTTTT. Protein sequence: CSARKTATGELFF.

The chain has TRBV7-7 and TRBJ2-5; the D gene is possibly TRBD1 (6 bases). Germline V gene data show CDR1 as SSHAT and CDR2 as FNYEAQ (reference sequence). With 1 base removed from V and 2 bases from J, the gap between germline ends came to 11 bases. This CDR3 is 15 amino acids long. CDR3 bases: TGTGCCAGCAGCTTAGGACTACAGGGACAAGAGACCCAGTACTTC. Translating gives CASSLGLQGQETQYF.

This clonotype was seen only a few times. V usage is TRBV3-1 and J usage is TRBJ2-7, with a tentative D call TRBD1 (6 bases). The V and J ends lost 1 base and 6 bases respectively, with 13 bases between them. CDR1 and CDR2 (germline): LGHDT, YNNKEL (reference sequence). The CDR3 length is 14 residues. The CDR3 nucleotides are TGTGCCAGCAGCCAAGGAGACAGGTCTCCCGAGCAGTACTTC. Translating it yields CASSQGDRSPEQYF.

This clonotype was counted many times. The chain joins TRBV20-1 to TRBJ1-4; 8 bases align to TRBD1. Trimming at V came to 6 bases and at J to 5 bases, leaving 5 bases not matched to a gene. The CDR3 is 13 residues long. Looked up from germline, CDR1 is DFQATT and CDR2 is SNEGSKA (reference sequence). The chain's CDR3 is CSAPQGGNEKLFF. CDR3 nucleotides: TGCAGTGCCCCACAGGGGGGGAATGAAAAACTGTTTTTT.

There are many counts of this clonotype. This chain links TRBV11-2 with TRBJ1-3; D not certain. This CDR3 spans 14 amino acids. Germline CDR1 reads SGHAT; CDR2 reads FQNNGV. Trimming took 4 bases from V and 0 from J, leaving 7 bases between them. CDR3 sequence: CASSSPHSGNTIYF. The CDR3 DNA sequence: TGTGCCAGCAGCTCGCCGCACTCTGGAAACACCATATATTTT.

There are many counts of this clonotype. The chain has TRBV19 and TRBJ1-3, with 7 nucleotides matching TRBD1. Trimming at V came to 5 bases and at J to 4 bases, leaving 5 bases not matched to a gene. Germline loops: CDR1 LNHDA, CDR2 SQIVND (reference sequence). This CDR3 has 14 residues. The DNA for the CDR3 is TGTGCCAGTAGTGTCACAGGGGTCGGAAACACCATATATTTT. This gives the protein CASSVTGVGNTIYF.

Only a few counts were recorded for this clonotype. CDR3 DNA sequence: TGTGCCAGCAGCTTAAAGCCCACGGCCCTTAATGAAAAACTGTTTTTT. This codes for CASSLKPTALNEKLFF. The chain is built from TRBV7-9 and TRBJ1-4; D ambiguous. The CDR3 has 16 residues. V shed 2 bases and J shed 4 bases, with 14 bases lying between them. The germline V gene has CDR1 SEHNR and CDR2 FQNEAQ (reference sequence).

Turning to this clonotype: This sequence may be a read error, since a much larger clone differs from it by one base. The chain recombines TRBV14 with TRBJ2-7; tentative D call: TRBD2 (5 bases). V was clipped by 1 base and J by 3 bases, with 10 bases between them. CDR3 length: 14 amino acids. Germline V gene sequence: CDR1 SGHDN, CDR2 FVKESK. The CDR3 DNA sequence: TGTGCCAGCAGCCAAGCCCGGGGATACTACGAGCAGTACTTC. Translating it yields CASSQARGYYEQYF.

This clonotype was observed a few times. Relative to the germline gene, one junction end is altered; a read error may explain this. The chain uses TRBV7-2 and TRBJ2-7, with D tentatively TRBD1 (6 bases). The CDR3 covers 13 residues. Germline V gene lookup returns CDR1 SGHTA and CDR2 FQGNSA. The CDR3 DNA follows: TGTGCCAGCAGCTTAGCGGGGGCGTACGTGCAGTACTTC. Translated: CASSLAGAYVQYF.

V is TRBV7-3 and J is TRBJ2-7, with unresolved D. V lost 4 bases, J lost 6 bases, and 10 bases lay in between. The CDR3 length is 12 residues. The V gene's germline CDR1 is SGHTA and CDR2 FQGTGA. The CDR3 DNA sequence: TGTGCCAGCAGCTCCCAGCGTTCCGAGCAGTACTTC. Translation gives CASSSQRSEQYF.

The CDR3 DNA reads TGCAGTGCTAACCACCCCAGGGGGCTTTTTGAAAAACTGTTTTTT. This translates into CSANHPRGLFEKLFF. The J gene is TRBJ1-4, the V gene TRBV20-1, with TRBD1 matching over 8 bases. The CDR3 is 15 amino acids. In germline, CDR1 is DFQATT, CDR2 SNEGSKA (reference sequence). Unmatched junction bases numbered 11, after V lost 4 bases and J lost 7 bases.

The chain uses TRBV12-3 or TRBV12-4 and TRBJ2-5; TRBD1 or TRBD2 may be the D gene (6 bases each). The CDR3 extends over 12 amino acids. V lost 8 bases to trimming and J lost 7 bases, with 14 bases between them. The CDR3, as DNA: TGTGCCAGCGAGCGACAGGAGGGGACCCAGTACTTC. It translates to CASERQEGTQYF.

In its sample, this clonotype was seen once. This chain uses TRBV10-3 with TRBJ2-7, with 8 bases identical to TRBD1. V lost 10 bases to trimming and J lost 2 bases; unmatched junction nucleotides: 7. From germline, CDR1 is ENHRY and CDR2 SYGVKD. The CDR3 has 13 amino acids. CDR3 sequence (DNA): TGTGCCACCTTCGGGACAGGCACCTACGAGCAGTACTTC. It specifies CATFGTGTYEQYF.

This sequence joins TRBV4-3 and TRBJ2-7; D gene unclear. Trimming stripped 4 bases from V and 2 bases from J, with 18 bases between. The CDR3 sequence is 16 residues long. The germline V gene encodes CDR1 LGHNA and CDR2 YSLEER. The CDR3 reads CASSLGLGRNPYEQYF. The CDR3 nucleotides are TGCGCCAGCAGCCTGGGCTTAGGACGGAATCCCTACGAGCAGTACTTC.

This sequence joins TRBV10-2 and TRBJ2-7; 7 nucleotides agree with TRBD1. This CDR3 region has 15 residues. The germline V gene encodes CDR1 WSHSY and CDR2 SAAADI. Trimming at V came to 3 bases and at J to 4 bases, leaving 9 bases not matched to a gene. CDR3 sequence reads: CASSDSGQESYEQYF. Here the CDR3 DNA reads TGCGCCAGCAGTGACTCCGGACAGGAGTCATACGAGCAGTACTTC.

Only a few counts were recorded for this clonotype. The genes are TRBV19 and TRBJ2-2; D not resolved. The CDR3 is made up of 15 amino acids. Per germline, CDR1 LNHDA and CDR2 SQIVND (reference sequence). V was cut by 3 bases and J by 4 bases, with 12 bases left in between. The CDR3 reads CASSMGNTGTGELFF. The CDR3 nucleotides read TGTGCCAGTAGTATGGGAAACACGGGCACCGGGGAGCTGTTTTTT.

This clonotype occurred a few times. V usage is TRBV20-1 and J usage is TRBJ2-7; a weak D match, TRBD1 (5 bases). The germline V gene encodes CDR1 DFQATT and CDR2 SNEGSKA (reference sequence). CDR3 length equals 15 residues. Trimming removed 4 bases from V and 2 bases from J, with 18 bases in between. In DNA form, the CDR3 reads TGCAGTGCTATTCACCCGAGGCCAGGGACCTACGAGCAGTACTTC. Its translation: CSAIHPRPGTYEQYF.

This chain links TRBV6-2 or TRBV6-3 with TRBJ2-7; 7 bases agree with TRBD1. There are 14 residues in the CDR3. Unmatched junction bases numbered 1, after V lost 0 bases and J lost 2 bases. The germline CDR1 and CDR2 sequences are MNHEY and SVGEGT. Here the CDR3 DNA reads TGTGCCAGCAGTTACTCGGGACAGACCTACGAGCAGTACTTC. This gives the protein CASSYSGQTYEQYF.

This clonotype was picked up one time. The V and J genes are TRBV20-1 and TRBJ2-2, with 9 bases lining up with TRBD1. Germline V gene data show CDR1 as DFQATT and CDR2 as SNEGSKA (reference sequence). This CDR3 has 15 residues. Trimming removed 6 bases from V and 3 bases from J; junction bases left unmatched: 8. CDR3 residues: CSAQRTGADTGELFF. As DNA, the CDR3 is TGCAGTGCCCAGAGGACAGGGGCGGACACCGGGGAGCTGTTTTTT.